These 5 T cell receptor beta chains came from one sample sequenced in a study of blood T cell repertoires in COVID-19. Sequencing used immunoSEQ multiplex PCR; TCRdb keeps in-frame clones, though not all of them. The data contain approximately 300,000 clones, nearly 90% of them singletons. The material sequenced was PBMCs or T cells enriched from blood (not recorded which). These TCRs come from a woman in her 30s who had recovered from COVID-19.

The J gene is TRBJ2-3, the V gene TRBV29-1; the D is unclear. CDR1 SQVTM and CDR2 ANQGSEA come from the germline V gene. This CDR3 region has 11 residues. V was cut by 2 bases and J by 6 bases, with 6 bases left in between. The CDR3: CSVELRDTQYF. The CDR3 nucleotides read TGCAGCGTTGAATTGAGGGATACGCAGTATTTT.

The chain combines TRBV9 with TRBJ2-3; the D gene is possibly TRBD2 (7 bases). The CDR3 has 17 residues. V lost 2 bases and J 2 bases, leaving 18 bases between the germline ends. CDR1 SGDLS and CDR2 YYNGEE come from the germline V gene. This CDR3 is CASSVEGGGSLTDTQYF. Written as DNA, the CDR3 is TGTGCCAGCAGCGTTGAGGGGGGAGGGAGTCTCACAGATACGCAGTATTTT.

This rearrangement joins TRBV30 to TRBJ1-2; D perhaps matches TRBD1 (6 bases). The CDR3 has 14 amino acids. Germline CDR1 reads GTSNPN; CDR2 reads SVGIG (reference sequence). The V end was cut by 4 bases, the J end by 8 bases, with 20 bases between. The CDR3 DNA sequence: TGTGCCTGGACCAAAGGGGGGGGCGCAGAGGGCTACACCTTC. Translation: CAWTKGGGAEGYTF.

The chain couples TRBV6-5 to TRBJ1-5, with D unclear. The CDR3 contains 14 residues. Trimming stripped 7 bases from V and 2 bases from J, with 12 bases between. Germline values: CDR1 MNHEY, CDR2 SVGAGI. The CDR3 reads CASTRGGGNQPQHF. DNA for the CDR3: TGTGCCAGCACCCGGGGAGGCGGCAATCAGCCCCAGCATTTT.

In this sample, this clone turned up a few times. The chain is built from TRBV4-1 and TRBJ1-1; tentative D call: TRBD1 (6 bases). The V end lost 4 bases, the J end lost 5 bases, and 8 bases lay between the germline ends. Germline CDR1 reads MGHRA; CDR2 reads YSYEKL. There are 12 residues in the CDR3. The CDR3 DNA reads as TGCGCCAGCAGCCTCCAGGGGACTGAAGCTTTCTTT. This encodes CASSLQGTEAFF.